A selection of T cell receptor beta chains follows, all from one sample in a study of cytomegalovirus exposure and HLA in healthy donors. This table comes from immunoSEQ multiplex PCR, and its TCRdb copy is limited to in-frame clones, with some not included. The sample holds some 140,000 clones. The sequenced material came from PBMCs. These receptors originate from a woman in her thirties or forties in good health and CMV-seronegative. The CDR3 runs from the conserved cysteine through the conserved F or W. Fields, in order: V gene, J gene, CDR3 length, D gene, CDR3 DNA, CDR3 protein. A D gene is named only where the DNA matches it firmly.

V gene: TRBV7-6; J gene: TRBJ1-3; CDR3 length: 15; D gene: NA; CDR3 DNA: TGTGCCAGCAGCTTAGGCTACGGCTCTGGAAACACCATATATTTT; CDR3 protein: CASSLGYGSGNTIYF
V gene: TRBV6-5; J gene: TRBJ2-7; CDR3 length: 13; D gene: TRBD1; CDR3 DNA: TGTGCCAGCAGCACCGGGACAGCTTACGAGCAGTACTTC; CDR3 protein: CASSTGTAYEQYF
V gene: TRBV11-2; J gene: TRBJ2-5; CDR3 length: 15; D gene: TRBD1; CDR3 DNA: TGTGCCAGCAGACATCCGGGACAGAGACAAGAGACCCAGTACTTC; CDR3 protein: CASRHPGQRQETQYF
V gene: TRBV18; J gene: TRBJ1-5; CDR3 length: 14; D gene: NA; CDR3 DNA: TGTGCCAGCTCACCAGCCCAGGGTGGCCAGCCCCAGCATTTT; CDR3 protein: CASSPAQGGQPQHF
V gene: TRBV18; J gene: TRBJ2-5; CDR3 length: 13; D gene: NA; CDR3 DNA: TGTGCCAGCTCACCGCCTTCAGAAGAGACCCAGTACTTC; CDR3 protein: CASSPPSEETQYF
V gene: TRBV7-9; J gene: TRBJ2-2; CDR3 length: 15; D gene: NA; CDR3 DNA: TGTGCCAGCAGTCGACAACAAGCGAACACCGGGGAGCTGTTTTTT; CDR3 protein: CASSRQQANTGELFF
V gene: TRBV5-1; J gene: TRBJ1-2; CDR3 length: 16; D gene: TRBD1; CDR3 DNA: TGCGCCAGCAGCTTGGCCTCGACAGGGGGCCTCGATGGCTACACCTTC; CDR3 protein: CASSLASTGGLDGYTF
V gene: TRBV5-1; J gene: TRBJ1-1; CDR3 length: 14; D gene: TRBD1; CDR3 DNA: TGCGCCAGCAGAAGGACAGGGGAGAGAACTGAAGCTTTCTTT; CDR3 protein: CASRRTGERTEAFF
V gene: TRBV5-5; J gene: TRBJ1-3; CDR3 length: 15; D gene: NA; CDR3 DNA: TGTGCCAGCAGCTTGGGTCCACAGGCCGGAAACACCATATATTTT; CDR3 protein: CASSLGPQAGNTIYF
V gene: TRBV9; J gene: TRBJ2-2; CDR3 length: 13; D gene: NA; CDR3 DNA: TGTGCCAGCACTGGCGGGGCTGGCGGGGAGCTGTTTTTT; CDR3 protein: CASTGGAGGELFF
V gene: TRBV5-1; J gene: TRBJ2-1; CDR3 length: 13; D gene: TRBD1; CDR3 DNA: TGCGCCAGCATTAGCGAGGGGGCGGGTGAGCAGTTCTTC; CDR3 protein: CASISEGAGEQFF
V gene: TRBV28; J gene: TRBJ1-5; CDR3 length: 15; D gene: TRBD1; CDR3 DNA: TGTGCCAGCAGTTTAACACAGGGGCTGGCTCAGCCCCAGCATTTT; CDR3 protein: CASSLTQGLAQPQHF
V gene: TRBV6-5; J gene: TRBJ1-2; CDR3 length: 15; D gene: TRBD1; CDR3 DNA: TGTGCCAGCAGGACAGGGAGTCGGAGGAACTATGGCTACACCTTC; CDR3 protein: CASRTGSRRNYGYTF
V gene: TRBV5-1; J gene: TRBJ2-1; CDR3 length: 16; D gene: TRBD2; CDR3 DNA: TGCGCCAGCAGTGATAGCGGGGGAATAACCTACAATGAGCAGTTCTTC; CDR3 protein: CASSDSGGITYNEQFF
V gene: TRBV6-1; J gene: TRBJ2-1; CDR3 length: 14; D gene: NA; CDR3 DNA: TGTGCCAGCAGCCCCAGAGAGGGCACCAATGAGCAGTTCTTC; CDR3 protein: CASSPREGTNEQFF
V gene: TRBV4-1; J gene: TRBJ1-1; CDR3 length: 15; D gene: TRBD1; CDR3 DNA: TGCGCCAGCAGCGAAGCTTACAGGGGGGGCACTGAAGCTTTCTTT; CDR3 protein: CASSEAYRGGTEAFF
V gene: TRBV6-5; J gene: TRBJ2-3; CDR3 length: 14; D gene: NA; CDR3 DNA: TGTGCCAGCAGCCGACAGAGCACCCCAGAAACGCAGTATTTT; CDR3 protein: CASSRQSTPETQYF
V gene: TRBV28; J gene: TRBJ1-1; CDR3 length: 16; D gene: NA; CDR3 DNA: TGTGCCAGCAGTTTCCCCATTTACGGGTTTGACACTGAAGCTTTCTTT; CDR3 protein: CASSFPIYGFDTEAFF
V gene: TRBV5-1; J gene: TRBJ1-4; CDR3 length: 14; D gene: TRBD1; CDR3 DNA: TGCGCCAGCAGCTCGGACAGGTGGAATGAAAAACTGTTTTTT; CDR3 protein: CASSSDRWNEKLFF
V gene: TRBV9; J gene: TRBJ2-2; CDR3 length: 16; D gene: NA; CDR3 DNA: TGTGCCAGCAGCGGTCACAGGGATACGAACACCGGGGAGCTGTTTTTT; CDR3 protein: CASSGHRDTNTGELFF
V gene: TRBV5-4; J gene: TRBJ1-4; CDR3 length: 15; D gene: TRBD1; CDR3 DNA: TGTGCCAGCAGCTTGGGGGGGACAGCTAATGAAAAACTGTTTTTT; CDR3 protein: CASSLGGTANEKLFF
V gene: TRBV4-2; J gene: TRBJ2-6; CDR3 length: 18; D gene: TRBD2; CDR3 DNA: TGTGCCAGCAGCCCGCGGACTAGCGGGGGCTCTGGGGCCAACGTCCTGACTTTC; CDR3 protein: CASSPRTSGGSGANVLTF
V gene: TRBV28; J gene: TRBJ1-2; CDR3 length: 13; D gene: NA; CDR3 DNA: TGTGCCAGTATGGACTTAAATTTGGGTGGCTACACCTTC; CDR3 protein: CASMDLNLGGYTF
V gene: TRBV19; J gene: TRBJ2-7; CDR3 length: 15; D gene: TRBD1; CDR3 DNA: TGTGCCAGTAGTGCACGGGACAGGGGTTCCTACGAGCAGTACTTC; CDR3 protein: CASSARDRGSYEQYF
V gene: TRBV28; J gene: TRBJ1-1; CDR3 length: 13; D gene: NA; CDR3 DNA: TGTGCCAGCAGTTTATGGGGGAGAGCTGAAGCTTTCTTT; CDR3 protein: CASSLWGRAEAFF
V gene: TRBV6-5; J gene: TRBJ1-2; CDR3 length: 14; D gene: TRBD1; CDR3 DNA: TGTGCCAGCAGTTACTCGGGGGACAGCTATGGCTACACCTTC; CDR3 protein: CASSYSGDSYGYTF
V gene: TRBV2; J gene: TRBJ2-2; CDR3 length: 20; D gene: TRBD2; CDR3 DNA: TGTGCCAGCAGAGGATGGACTAGCGGGGGGCCCGGTCTTAACACCGGGGAGCTGTTTTTT; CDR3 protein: CASRGWTSGGPGLNTGELFF
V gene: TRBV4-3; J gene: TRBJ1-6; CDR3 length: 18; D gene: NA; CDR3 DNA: TGCGCCAGCAGCCAAGGGGGCCCCGGATCTCGTTTCGGATCACCCCTCCACTTT; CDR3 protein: CASSQGGPGSRFGSPLHF
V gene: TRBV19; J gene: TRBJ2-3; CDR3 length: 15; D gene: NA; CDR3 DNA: TGTGCCAGTAGTATGTTAACCACCGGGGCAGATACGCAGTATTTT; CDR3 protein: CASSMLTTGADTQYF
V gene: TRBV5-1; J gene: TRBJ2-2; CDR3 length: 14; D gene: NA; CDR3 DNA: TGCGCCAGCAGCTGGACACTTAACACCGGGGAGCTGTTTTTT; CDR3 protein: CASSWTLNTGELFF
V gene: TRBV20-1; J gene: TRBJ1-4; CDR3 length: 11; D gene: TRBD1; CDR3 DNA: TGCAGTGCGCGACCCGGGACAGAACTGTTTTTT; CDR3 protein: CSARPGTELFF
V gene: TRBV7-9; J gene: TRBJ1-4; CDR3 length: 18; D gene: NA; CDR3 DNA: TGTGCCAGCAGCCGGGGTACTAGACGATTGGCCAGCATCGAAAAACTGTTTTTT; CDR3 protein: CASSRGTRRLASIEKLFF
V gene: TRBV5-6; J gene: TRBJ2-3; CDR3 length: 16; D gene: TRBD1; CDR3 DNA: TGTGCCAGCAGCTTGCCCCGCAGGGGGAACACAGATACGCAGTATTTT; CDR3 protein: CASSLPRRGNTDTQYF
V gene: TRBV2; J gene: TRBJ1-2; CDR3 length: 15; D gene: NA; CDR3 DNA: TGTGCCAGCAGTGGGGGCCGGACCGCAAACTATGGCTACACCTTC; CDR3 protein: CASSGGRTANYGYTF
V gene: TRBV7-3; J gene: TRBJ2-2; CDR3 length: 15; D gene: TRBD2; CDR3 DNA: TGTGCCAGCAGCCTTAGCGGGAGGAACACCGGGGAGCTGTTTTTT; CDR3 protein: CASSLSGRNTGELFF
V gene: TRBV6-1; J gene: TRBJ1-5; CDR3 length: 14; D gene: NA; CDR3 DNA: TGTGCCAGCAGTGGGGCAGGGGGCAATCAGCCCCAGCATTTT; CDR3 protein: CASSGAGGNQPQHF
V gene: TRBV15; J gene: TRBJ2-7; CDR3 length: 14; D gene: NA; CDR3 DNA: TGTGCCACCAGCAAGTCACTAGTCGCCCACGAGCAGTACTTC; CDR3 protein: CATSKSLVAHEQYF
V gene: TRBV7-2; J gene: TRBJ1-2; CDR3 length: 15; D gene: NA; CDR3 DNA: TGTGCCAGCAGCTCAGGGGAGGGCCCTATCTATGGCTACACCTTC; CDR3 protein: CASSSGEGPIYGYTF
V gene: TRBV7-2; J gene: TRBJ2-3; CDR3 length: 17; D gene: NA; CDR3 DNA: TGTGCCAGCAGCTTAATCTCAGGGGGACTGGACACAGATACGCAGTATTTT; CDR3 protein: CASSLISGGLDTDTQYF
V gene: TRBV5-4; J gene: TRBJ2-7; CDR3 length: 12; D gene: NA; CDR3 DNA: TGTGCCAGCAGCTTGGACGGGTACGAGCAGTACTTC; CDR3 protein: CASSLDGYEQYF
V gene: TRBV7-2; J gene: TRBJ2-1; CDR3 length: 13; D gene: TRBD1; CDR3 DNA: TGTGCCAGCAGCAGCAGGACAGGTAATGAGCAGTTCTTC; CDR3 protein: CASSSRTGNEQFF
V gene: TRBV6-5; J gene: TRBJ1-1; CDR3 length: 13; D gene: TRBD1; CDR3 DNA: TGTGCCAGCAGACGACAGGGAGACACTGAAGCTTTCTTT; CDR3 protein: CASRRQGDTEAFF
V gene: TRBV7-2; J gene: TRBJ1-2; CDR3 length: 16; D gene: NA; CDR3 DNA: TGTGCCAGCAGCTTATTCGACGGAGTACCGGGATCGGGCTACACCTTC; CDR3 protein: CASSLFDGVPGSGYTF
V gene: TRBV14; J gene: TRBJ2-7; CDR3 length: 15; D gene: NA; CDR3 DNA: TGTGCCAGCAGCCAAGCGTACTTTAGCTCCTACGAGCAGTACTTC; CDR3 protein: CASSQAYFSSYEQYF
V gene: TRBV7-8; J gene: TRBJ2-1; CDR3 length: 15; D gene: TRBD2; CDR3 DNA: TGTGCCAGCAGCTTAGGGACTAGCGGAGTCAATGAGCAGTTCTTC; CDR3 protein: CASSLGTSGVNEQFF
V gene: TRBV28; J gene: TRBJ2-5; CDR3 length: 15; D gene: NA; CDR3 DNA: TGTGCCAGCAGTTATTCGGTAGGGGATCAAGAGACCCAGTACTTC; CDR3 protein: CASSYSVGDQETQYF
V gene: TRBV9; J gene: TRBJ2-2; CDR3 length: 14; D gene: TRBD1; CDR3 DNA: TGTGCCAGCAGCCTTTGGACAGGCCCCGGGGAGCTGTTTTTT; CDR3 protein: CASSLWTGPGELFF
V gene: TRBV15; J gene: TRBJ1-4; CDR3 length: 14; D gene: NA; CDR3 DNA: TGTGCCACCAGCGTGCGGTCAACTAATGAAAAACTGTTTTTT; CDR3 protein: CATSVRSTNEKLFF
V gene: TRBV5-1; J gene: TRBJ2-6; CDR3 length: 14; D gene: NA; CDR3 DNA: TGCGCCAGCAGCTTGGGCGGTGGGGCCAACGTCCTGACTTTC; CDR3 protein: CASSLGGGANVLTF
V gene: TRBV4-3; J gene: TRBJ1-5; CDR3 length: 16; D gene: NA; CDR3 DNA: TGCGCCAGCAGCCAAGATTACGGGAGTGGGGATCAGCCCCAGCATTTT; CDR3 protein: CASSQDYGSGDQPQHF
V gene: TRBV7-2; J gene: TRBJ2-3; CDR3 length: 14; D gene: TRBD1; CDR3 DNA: TGTGCCAGCAGCTCACAGGGGAGCACAGATACGCAGTATTTT; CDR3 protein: CASSSQGSTDTQYF
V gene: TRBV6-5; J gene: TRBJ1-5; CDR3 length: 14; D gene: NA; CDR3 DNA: TGTGCCAGCAGCCAAAGGACAGCAAATCAGCCCCAGCATTTT; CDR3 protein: CASSQRTANQPQHF
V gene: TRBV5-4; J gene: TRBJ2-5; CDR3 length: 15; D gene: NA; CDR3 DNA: TGTGCCAGCAGCTTGGAGTGGCAGGGGAGAGAGACCCAGTACTTC; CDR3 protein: CASSLEWQGRETQYF
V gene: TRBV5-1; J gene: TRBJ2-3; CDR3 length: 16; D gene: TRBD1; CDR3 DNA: TGCGCCAGCAGCTTGGAAGGACAGGGGACAGGAGATACGCAGTATTTT; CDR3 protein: CASSLEGQGTGDTQYF
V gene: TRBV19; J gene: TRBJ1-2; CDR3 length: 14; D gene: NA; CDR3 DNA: TGTGCCAGTAGTATTGGGGGCACCAACTATGGCTACACCTTC; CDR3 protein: CASSIGGTNYGYTF
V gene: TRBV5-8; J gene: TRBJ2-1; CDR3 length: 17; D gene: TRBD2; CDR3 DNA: TGTGCCAGCAGCTGGACGACTAGCGGGCGCCCCCCGGATGAGCAGTTCTTC; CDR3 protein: CASSWTTSGRPPDEQFF
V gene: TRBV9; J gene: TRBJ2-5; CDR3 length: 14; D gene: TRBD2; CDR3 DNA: TGTGCCAGCAGCGTTCGGGGGGGCCCGGAGACCCAGTACTTC; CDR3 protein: CASSVRGGPETQYF
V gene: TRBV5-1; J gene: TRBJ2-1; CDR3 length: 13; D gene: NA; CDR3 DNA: TGCGCCAGCAGCTGGGGAGGGGGTGGTGAGCAGTTCTTC; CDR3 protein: CASSWGGGGEQFF
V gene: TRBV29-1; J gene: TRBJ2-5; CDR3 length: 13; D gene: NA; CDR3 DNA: TGCAGCGTTGATCTCGGGAGTCAAGAGACCCAGTACTTC; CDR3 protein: CSVDLGSQETQYF
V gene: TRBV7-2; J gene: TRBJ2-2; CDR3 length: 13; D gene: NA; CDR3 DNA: TGTGCCAGCAGCCCCTGGAGAGACGGGGAGCTGTTTTTT; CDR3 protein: CASSPWRDGELFF